This TCR beta chain was retrieved from a study of T cell repertoires in cytomegalovirus infection. Overall study context: Researchers turned to recently identified HLA-C-restricted CMV epitopes as well as well-studied HLA-B-restricted ones. Findings of the study overall: CMV-specific HLA-C-restricted TCR beta clonotypes dominated the ex vivo response.

This clonotype is termed medium-sized. What it binds is not known. Each CDR3 protein gets one entry after TCRdb re-called the reads with MiXCR. The sample records about 70,000 distinct CDR3 sequences, approximately 22% being singletons. The ends were cut back, 0 bases at V and 8 bases at J, with 8 bases in the middle. The length of the CDR3 is 13 residues. CDR1 and CDR2 (germline): LGHNA, YNFKEQ. The chain is built from TRBV4-2 and TRBJ2-1; D is unclear. The sequence came from a human donor in good health (CMV status not recorded). Some clones in this sample may be carry-over from other donors' samples. The sequencing used CD8+ T cells from cultured PBMCs, collected from culture after CMV antigen stimulation. The CDR3 DNA reads TGTGCCAGCAGCCAAGAATTCCAGTATGAGCAGTTCTTC. Protein: CASSQEFQYEQFF.